This is a list of T cell receptor beta chains from one sample in a study of naive CD8 T cells in extremely preterm neonates. Generated by immunoSEQ multiplex PCR, the TCRdb table keeps only in-frame clones and is missing some. The sample lists more than 20,000 clones, about 91% occurring once. Sequenced sample: naive CD8+ T cells from cord blood. These receptors all stem from a boy who was born preterm. Each CDR3 is given with its conserved first and last residue. A D gene is named only where the DNA matches it firmly. A row's size may be missing; if present it is once, few, many or a size class.

clone_size j_call d_call v_call cdr3_aa cdr3_nt
. TRBJ2-3 . TRBV25-1 CASIADTQYF TGTGCCAGCATAGCAGATACGCAGTATTTT
. TRBJ1-5 TRBD1 TRBV7-8 CASSSRAEGDRLYSNQPQHF TGTGCCAGCAGCTCAAGAGCTGAAGGGGACAGGCTTTATAGCAATCAGCCCCAGCATTTT
. TRBJ2-2 TRBD2 TRBV10-3 CAISDSGGATGELFF TGTGCCATCAGTGATAGCGGGGGGGCCACCGGGGAGCTGTTTTTT
. TRBJ1-6 . TRBV30 CAWSGNSPLHF TGTGCCTGGAGTGGAAATTCACCCCTCCACTTT
few TRBJ1-2 . TRBV11-2 CASSLGQNYGYTF TGTGCCAGCAGCTTAGGACAGAACTATGGCTACACCTTC
. TRBJ1-5 . TRBV5-6 CASSLEGSNQPQHF TGTGCCAGCAGCTTGGAGGGATCCAATCAGCCCCAGCATTTT
few TRBJ1-6 TRBD1 TRBV5-1 CASPRTGSAYSPLHF TGCGCCAGTCCCAGGACAGGGAGCGCATATTCACCCCTCCACTTT
. TRBJ2-1 TRBD2 TRBV6-5 CASSYGTSEQFF TGTGCCAGCAGTTACGGGACTAGTGAGCAGTTCTTC
. TRBJ1-4 . TRBV4-3 CASSQDQPGPTNEKLFF TGCGCCAGCAGCCAAGATCAGCCCGGACCAACTAATGAAAAACTGTTTTTT
once TRBJ2-1 TRBD2 TRBV7-2 CASRSERGRYNEQFF TGTGCCAGCAGGTCGGAGCGGGGGAGGTACAATGAGCAGTTCTTC
. TRBJ2-7 TRBD2 TRBV9 CASSAGTRVSYEQYF TGTGCCAGCAGCGCCGGGACTAGAGTCTCCTACGAGCAGTACTTC
. TRBJ1-5 . TRBV6-5 CASTPGQNQPQHF TGTGCCAGCACCCCGGGACAAAATCAGCCCCAGCATTTT
. TRBJ1-5 . TRBV11-2 CASSNQPQHF TGTGCCAGCAGCAATCAGCCCCAGCATTTT
. TRBJ2-7 . TRBV4-1 CASSQAGYEQYF TGCGCCAGCAGCCAAGCAGGGTACGAGCAGTACTTC
. TRBJ2-7 . TRBV6-5 CASSYGGSYEQYF TGTGCCAGCAGTTACGGGGGGTCCTACGAGCAGTACTTC
. TRBJ2-3 TRBD1 TRBV27 CASSLWDRGDTQYF TGTGCCAGCAGTTTATGGGACAGGGGAGATACGCAGTATTTT
. TRBJ2-7 TRBD2 TRBV11-2 CASSFSGGAHEQYF TGTGCCAGCAGCTTTAGCGGGGGGGCCCACGAGCAGTACTTC
. TRBJ1-5 . TRBV6-4 CASTVQPQHF TGTGCCAGCACAGTTCAGCCCCAGCATTTT
. TRBJ2-7 TRBD1 TRBV6-1 CASRQGAYEQYF TGTGCCAGCAGACAGGGGGCCTACGAGCAGTACTTC